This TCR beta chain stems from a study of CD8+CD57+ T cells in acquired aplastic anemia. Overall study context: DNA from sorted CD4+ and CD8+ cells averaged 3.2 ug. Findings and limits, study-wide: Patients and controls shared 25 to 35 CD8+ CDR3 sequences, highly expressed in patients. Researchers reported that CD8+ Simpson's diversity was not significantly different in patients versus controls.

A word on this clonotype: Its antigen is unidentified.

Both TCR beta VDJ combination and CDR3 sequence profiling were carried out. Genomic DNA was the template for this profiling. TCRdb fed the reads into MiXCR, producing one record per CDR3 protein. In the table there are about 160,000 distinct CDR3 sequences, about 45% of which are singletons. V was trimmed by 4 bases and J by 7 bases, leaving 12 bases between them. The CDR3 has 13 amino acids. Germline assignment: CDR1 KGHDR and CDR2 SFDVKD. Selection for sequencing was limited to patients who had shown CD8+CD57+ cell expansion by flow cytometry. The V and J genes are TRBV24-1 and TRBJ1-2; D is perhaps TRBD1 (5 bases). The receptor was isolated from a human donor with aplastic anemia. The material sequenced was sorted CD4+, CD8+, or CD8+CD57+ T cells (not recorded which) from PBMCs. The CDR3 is CATSDQDKSGYTF. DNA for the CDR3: TGTGCCACCAGTGACCAGGACAAATCTGGCTACACCTTC.